This T cell receptor (beta chain) was observed in a study of spatial heterogeneity in lung cancer. With 7 bases clipped from V and 5 bases from J, the junction kept 9 bases outside the gene matches. The CDR3 totals 14 residues. The time point here: sample taken at primary tumor resection. Extraction of whole RNA from tumor, nontumor lung or frozen PBMC preceded unsorted sequencing. MiXCR, run by TCRdb on the 5' RACE reads, gives a single entry per CDR3 protein. The sample shows about 90,000 distinct CDR3 sequences, about 9.4% of them seen only once. This clonotype was counted between two and nine times.

The TCR sequence derives from a male donor with early-stage non-small cell lung cancer. Material: PBMCs, obtained at surgery. The chain is built from TRBV12-3 or TRBV12-4 and TRBJ2-5, with 8 positions matching TRBD2. CDR3 in amino acids: CASNPPGGGETQYF. DNA of the CDR3: TGTGCCAGCAACCCCCCCGGGGGGGGGGAGACCCAGTACTTC.